This T cell receptor beta chain was sequenced in a study of CD8 T cells in Susac syndrome. Whole-study findings and limits: The relatively small number of individuals in the TCR sequencing and HLA analysis was acknowledged by the study.

This clonotype came up once. Its antigen is not identified. Random hexamers primed reverse transcription of about 0.5 to 1 ug RNA. TCRdb redid the calling of the immunoSEQ multiplex PCR reads with MiXCR, one entry per CDR3 protein. The profile covers more than 65,000 distinct CDR3 sequences, with 95% appearing a single time and about 0.22% taken by the ten largest. The germline V and J ends were trimmed by 4 bases and 8 bases, with 14 bases remaining between them. Per germline, CDR1 LGHDT and CDR2 YNNKEL (reference sequence). The CDR3 is 14 residues long. High-throughput TCR beta sequencing covered peripheral CD8+ and CD4+ T cells. TEMRA cells were FACS-enriched, unlike CD8+ and CD4+ T cells, which were negatively isolated.

The sample taken for sequencing was CD8+ T cells from PBMCs. The TCR originated in a human donor in good health. The chain is built from TRBV3-1 and TRBJ1-4, with a weak D call TRBD1 (5 bases). CDR3 bases: TGTGCCAGCAGCCCCGTCGGGGCGGGAGAAAAACTGTTTTTT. This gives the protein CASSPVGAGEKLFF.